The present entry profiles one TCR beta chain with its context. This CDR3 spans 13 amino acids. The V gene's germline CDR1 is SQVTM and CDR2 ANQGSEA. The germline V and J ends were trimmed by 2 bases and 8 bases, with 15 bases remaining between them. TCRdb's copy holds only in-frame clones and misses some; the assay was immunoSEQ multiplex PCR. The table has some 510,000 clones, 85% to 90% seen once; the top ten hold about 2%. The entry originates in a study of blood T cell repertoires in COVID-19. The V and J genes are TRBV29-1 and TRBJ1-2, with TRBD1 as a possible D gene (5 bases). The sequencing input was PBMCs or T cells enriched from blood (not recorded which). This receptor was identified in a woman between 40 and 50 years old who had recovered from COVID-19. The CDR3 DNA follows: TGCAGCGTTGAATATTCAGGGCGTGGCGGCTACACCTTC. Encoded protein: CSVEYSGRGGYTF. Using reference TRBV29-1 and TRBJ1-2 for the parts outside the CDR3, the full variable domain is SAVISQKPSRDICQRGTSLTIQCQVDSQVTMMFWYRQQPGQSLTLIATANQGSEATYESGFVIDKFPISRPNLTFSTLTVSNMSPEDSSIYLCSVEYSGRGGYTFGSGTRLTVV.